This TCR beta chain was sequenced in a study of identical twins. Study-wide findings and caveats: Conclusions were based on cross-sectional statistical analysis, without following the same donors.

Note on this clonotype: Its specificity is unknown.

The CDR3 runs to 14 residues. V was pared by 3 bases and J by 5 bases, with 14 bases between. Germline V gene data show CDR1 as SGDLS and CDR2 as YYNGEE. Among all donors, each was a healthy Caucasian. The authors used template switching to add a universal primer site and gave cDNA unique molecular identifiers. TCRdb itself ran the 5' RACE reads through MiXCR, one entry per CDR3 protein. This sample has approximately 590,000 distinct CDR3 sequences; 9.6% occur once, and the top ten carry more than 2.5%. Separately, the same data were catalogued under a study of yellow fever vaccine responses in identical twins.

This chain connects TRBV9 to TRBJ2-5, with D perhaps matching TRBD2 (6 bases). The sequencing input was PBMCs. This TCR came from a woman aged 18-35 years in good health. For the CDR3, the DNA is TGTGCCAGCAGCGCGGGACTCCTCGGGGAGACCCAGTACTTC. It codes for CASSAGLLGETQYF.